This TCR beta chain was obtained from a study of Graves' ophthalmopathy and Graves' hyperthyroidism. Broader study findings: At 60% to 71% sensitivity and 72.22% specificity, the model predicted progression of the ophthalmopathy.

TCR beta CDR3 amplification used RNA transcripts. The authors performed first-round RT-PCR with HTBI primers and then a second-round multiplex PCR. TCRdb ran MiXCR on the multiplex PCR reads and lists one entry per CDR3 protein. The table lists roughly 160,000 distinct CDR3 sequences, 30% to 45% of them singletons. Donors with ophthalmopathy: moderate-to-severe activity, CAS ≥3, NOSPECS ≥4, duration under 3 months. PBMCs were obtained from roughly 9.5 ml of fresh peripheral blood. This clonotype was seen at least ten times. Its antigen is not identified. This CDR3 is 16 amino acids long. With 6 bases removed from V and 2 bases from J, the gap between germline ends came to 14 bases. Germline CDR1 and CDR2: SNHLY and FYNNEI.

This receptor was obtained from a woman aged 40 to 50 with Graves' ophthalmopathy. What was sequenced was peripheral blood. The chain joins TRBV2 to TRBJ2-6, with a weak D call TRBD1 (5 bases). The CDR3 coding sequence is TGTGCCAGCAGGAAAACAGGAGCCCCTGGGGCCAACGTCCTGACTTTC. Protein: CASRKTGAPGANVLTF.